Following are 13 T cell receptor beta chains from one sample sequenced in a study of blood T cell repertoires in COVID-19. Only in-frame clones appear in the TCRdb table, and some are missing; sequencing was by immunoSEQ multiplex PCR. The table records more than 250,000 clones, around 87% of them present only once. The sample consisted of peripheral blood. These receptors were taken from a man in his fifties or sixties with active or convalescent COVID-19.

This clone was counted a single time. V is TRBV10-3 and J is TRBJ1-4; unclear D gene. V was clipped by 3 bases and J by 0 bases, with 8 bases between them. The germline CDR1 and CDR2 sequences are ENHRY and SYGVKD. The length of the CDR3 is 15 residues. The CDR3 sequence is CAISEEEATNEKLFF. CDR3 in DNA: TGTGCCATCAGTGAAGAGGAGGCAACTAATGAAAAACTGTTTTTT.

In DNA form, the CDR3 reads TGTGCCAGCAGCCCAAGGACAGGTTTCTCCTATAATTCACCCCTCCACTTT. Translating gives CASSPRTGFSYNSPLHF. The rearrangement joins TRBV27 to TRBJ1-6, with 7 bases aligning to TRBD1. Germline CDR1 is MNHEY and CDR2 is SMNVEV (reference sequence). CDR3 length: 17 amino acids. Unmatched junction bases numbered 8, after V lost 6 bases and J lost 0 bases.

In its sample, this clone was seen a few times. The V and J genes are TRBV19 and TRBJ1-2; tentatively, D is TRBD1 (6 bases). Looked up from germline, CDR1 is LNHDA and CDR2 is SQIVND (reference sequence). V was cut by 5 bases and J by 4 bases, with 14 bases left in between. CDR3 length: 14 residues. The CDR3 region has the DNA TGTGCCAGTAGTGAAACAGGGATCGGCTATGGCTACACCTTC. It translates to CASSETGIGYGYTF.

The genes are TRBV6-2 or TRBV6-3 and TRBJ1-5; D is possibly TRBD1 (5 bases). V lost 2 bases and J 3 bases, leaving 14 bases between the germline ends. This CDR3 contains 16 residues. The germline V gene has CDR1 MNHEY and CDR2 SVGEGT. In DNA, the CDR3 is TGTGCCAGCAGTTACCCTATCGACAGACACAATCAGCCCCAGCATTTT. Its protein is CASSYPIDRHNQPQHF.

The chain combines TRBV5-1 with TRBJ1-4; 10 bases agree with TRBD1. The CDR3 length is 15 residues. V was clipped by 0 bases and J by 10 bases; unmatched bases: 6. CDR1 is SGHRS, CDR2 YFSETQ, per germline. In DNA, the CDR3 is TGCGCCAGCAGCTTGGCCACGGACAGGGGGGGAAAACTGTTTTTT. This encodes CASSLATDRGGKLFF.

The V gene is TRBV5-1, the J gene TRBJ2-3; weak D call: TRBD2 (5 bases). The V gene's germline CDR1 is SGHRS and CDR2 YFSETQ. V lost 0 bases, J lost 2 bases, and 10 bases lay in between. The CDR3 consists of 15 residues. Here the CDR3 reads CASSLVAPDTDTQYF. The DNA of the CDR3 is TGCGCCAGCAGCTTGGTAGCGCCGGACACAGATACGCAGTATTTT.

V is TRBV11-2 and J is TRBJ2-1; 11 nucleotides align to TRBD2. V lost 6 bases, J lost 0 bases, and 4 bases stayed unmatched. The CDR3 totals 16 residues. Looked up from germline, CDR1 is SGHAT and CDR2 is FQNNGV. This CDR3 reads CASRFTSGSSYNEQFF. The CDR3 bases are TGTGCCAGCAGATTCACTAGCGGGAGCTCCTACAATGAGCAGTTCTTC.

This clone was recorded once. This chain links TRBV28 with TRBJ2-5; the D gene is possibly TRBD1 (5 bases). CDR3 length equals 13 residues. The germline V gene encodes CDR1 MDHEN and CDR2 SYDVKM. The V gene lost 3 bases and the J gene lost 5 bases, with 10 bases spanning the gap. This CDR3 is CASSFLGRETQYF. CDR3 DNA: TGTGCCAGCAGTTTTCTGGGGCGGGAGACCCAGTACTTC. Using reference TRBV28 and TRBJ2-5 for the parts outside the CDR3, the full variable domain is DVKVTQSSRYLVKRTGEKVFLECVQDMDHENMFWYRQDPGLGLRLIYFSYDVKMKEKGDIPEGYSVSREKKERFSLILESASTNQTSMYLCASSFLGRETQYFGPGTRLLVL.

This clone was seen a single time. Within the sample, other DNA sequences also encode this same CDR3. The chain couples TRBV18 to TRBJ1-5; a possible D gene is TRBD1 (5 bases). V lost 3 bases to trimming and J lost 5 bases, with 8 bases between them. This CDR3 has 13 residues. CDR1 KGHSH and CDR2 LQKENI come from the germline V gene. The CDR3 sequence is CASSPSRDQPQHF. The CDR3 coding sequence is TGTGCCAGCTCACCTTCCAGGGATCAGCCCCAGCATTTT.

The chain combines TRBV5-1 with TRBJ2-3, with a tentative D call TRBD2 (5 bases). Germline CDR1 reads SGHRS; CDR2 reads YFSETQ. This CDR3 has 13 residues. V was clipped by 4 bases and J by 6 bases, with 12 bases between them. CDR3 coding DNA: TGCGCCAGCAGCCCGGACTGGGAGGATACGCAGTATTTT. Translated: CASSPDWEDTQYF.

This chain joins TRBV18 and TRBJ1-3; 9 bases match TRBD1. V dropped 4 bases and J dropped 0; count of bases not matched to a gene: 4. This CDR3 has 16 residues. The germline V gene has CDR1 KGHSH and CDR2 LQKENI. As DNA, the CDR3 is TGTGCCAGCTCACGAGGACAGGGGTCCTCTGGAAACACCATATATTTT. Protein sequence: CASSRGQGSSGNTIYF.

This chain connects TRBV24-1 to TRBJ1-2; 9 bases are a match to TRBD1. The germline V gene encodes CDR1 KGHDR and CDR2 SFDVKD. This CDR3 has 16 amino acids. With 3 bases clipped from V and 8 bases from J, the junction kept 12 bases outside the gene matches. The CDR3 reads CATSDARTGASRGYTF. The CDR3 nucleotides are TGTGCCACCAGTGATGCGCGGACAGGGGCCAGCAGGGGCTACACCTTC.

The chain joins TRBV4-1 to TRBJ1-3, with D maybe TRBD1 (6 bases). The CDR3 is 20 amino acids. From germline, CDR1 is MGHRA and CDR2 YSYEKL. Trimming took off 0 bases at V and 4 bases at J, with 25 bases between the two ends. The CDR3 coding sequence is TGCGCCAGCAGCCAAGATAGGGGTTTCGGGGGGGGGCTTGGAGGAAACACCATATATTTT. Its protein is CASSQDRGFGGGLGGNTIYF.